The 25 T cell receptor beta chains below all came from one sample that was sequenced in a study of post-analysis software for immune sequencing data. Libraries were made from TCR beta cDNA, and they carried unique molecular identifiers. TCRdb reanalysed the PCR reads using MiXCR and keeps one entry per CDR3 protein. Of about 540,000 distinct CDR3 sequences listed, approximately 34% are singletons. Overall study findings and caveats: Included in a set of about 5 TRBV segments more frequent in patients than controls were TRBV5-6, TRBV5-1 and TRBV20-1.

No antigen has been identified for these receptors. Sequencing was performed on blood. These receptors were obtained from a girl under 18 with multiple sclerosis.

This clonotype was seen only a few times. The V and J genes are TRBV25-1 and TRBJ1-1; possible D gene TRBD1, 5 bases. Trimming stripped 5 bases from V and 4 bases from J, with 11 bases between. Germline assignment: CDR1 MGHDK and CDR2 SYGVNS. CDR3 length: 13 amino acids. The CDR3 reads CASSRGGGTEAFF. CDR3 nucleotide sequence: TGTGCCAGCAGTCGCGGGGGAGGCACTGAAGCTTTCTTT.

This clonotype was observed a handful of times. V and J are TRBV11-2 and TRBJ2-7, with 10 nucleotides matching TRBD2. This CDR3 region has 17 residues. V was clipped by 1 base and J by 0 bases; unmatched bases: 6. The germline gives CDR1 SGHAT, CDR2 FQNNGV. CDR3 coding DNA: TGTGCCAGCAGCTTAGGTAGCGGGGGGATGAGCTCCTACGAGCAGTACTTC. Translating it yields CASSLGSGGMSSYEQYF.

Concerning this clonotype: A much bigger clone sits one base away, suggesting this may be a read error. The rearrangement uses TRBV12-3 or TRBV12-4 and TRBJ2-7; D could derive from TRBD1 or TRBD2 (5 bases each). The end of the DNA is better explained by TRBJ2-5, so the J call may be wrong. The CDR3 spans 14 residues. CDR3 protein: CASSSRDGEETQYF. In DNA, the CDR3 is TGTGCCAGCAGCAGCAGGGACGGGGAAGAGACCCAGTACTTC.

This clonotype appeared a few times. The rearrangement joins TRBV20-1 to TRBJ2-1, with D unclear. Germline V gene data show CDR1 as DFQATT and CDR2 as SNEGSKA (reference sequence). The CDR3 extends over 13 amino acids. The V end was cut by 1 base, the J end by 6 bases, with 10 bases between. The CDR3 spells CSARGRAANEQFF. The CDR3 nucleotides read TGCAGTGCTAGAGGAAGGGCGGCCAATGAGCAGTTCTTC.

The J gene is TRBJ1-1, the V gene TRBV4-1; D possibly corresponds to TRBD1 (5 bases). The V gene's germline CDR1 is MGHRA and CDR2 YSYEKL. V lost 0 bases and J 5 bases, leaving 16 bases between the germline ends. This CDR3 region has 16 residues. As DNA, the CDR3 is TGCGCCAGCAGCCAAGAGAGGATGGCTGAGGGGACTGAAGCTTTCTTT. Translated: CASSQERMAEGTEAFF.

Notes on this clonotype: At one boundary the junction diverges from the germline segment, which might be a read error. The rearrangement uses TRBV20-1 and TRBJ2-5; the match to TRBD2 covers 10 bases. Matching the DNA end better, TRBJ2-4 makes the J call doubtful. CDR3 size: 17 residues. Germline assignment: CDR1 DFQATT and CDR2 SNEGSKA (reference sequence). This chain's CDR3 is CGASRISGGIPKNIQYF. The CDR3 coding sequence is TGCGGTGCTAGTCGAATTAGCGGGGGGATACCCAAAAACATTCAGTACTTC.

This clonotype was detected a few times. The chain links TRBV7-2 to TRBJ1-6, with TRBD1 as a possible D gene (5 bases). Deletions cut 2 bases from V and 1 base from J, with 12 bases between. Germline V lookup: CDR1 SGHTA, CDR2 FQGNSA. The CDR3 covers 17 residues. CDR3 bases: TGTGCCAGCAGCTTATCAACCCCAGGGTCCTATAATTCACCCCTCCACTTT. This codes for CASSLSTPGSYNSPLHF.

The chain couples TRBV28 to TRBJ1-6; no definite D call. Looked up from germline, CDR1 is MDHEN and CDR2 is SYDVKM. This CDR3 is 14 amino acids long. Trimming cost V 7 bases and J 6 bases, with 13 bases left between them. DNA of the CDR3: TGTGCCAGCACTCCGGCACCGAGTAATTCACCCCTCCACTTT. It specifies CASTPAPSNSPLHF.

The rearrangement joins TRBV27 to TRBJ1-1; 7 bases map to TRBD1. Germline V gene data show CDR1 as MNHEY and CDR2 as SMNVEV (reference sequence). Trimming removed 1 base from V and 1 base from J; junction bases left unmatched: 6. This CDR3 has 16 residues. The CDR3 loop is CASSLFVAGGNTEAFF. CDR3 bases: TGTGCCAGCAGTTTATTTGTCGCAGGGGGGAACACTGAAGCTTTCTTT.

Concerning this clonotype itself: The CDR3 does not end in the conserved phenylalanine or tryptophan, so this is likely a read error. This sequence joins TRBV20-1 and TRBJ2-1; D unresolved. Germline-derived CDR1 and CDR2 are DFQATT and SNEGSKA (reference sequence). This CDR3 contains 14 residues. V was pared by 1 base and J by 0 bases, with 7 bases between. The CDR3: CSARGASSYNEQFV. CDR3 sequence (DNA): TGCAGTGCTAGAGGTGCCAGCTCCTACAATGAGCAGTTCGTC.

The rearrangement links TRBV7-9 to TRBJ1-5; D may be TRBD1 (5 bases). Germline V gives CDR1 SEHNR, CDR2 FQNEAQ (reference sequence). The V end lost 5 bases, the J end lost 1 base, and 9 bases lay between the germline ends. The CDR3 runs 14 residues. The CDR3 is CASSTGASNQPQHF. The CDR3 DNA reads as TGTGCCAGCAGCACTGGGGCCAGCAATCAGCCCCAGCATTTT.

The J gene is TRBJ1-2, the V gene TRBV12-3 or TRBV12-4; D ambiguous. V lost 6 bases, J lost 2 bases, and 16 bases lay in between. The CDR3 is 15 amino acids. This CDR3 is CASRLHGRINYGYTF. For the CDR3, the DNA is TGTGCCAGCAGACTCCACGGACGGATAAACTATGGCTACACCTTC.

This chain uses TRBV20-1 with TRBJ2-3; D not certain. Germline assignment: CDR1 DFQATT and CDR2 SNEGSKA (reference sequence). The CDR3 loop spans 12 amino acids. Trimming pared 2 bases from V and 6 bases from J, leaving 9 bases between. DNA for the CDR3: TGCAGTGCTAGAATCCAGCCTGATACGCAGTATTTT. Its protein is CSARIQPDTQYF.

The chain combines TRBV4-1 with TRBJ2-1; 10 bases align to TRBD2. V gave up 4 bases and J gave up 4 bases; unmatched junction bases: 4. Germline V lookup: CDR1 MGHRA, CDR2 YSYEKL. This CDR3 has 15 amino acids. The CDR3 nucleotides read TGCGCCAGCAGCCCAGTTAGCGGGGGGTACAATGAGCAGTTCTTC. This sequence encodes CASSPVSGGYNEQFF.

The V and J genes are TRBV29-1 and TRBJ2-7; D unclear. The CDR3 consists of 10 residues. Per germline, CDR1 SQVTM and CDR2 ANQGSEA. V was clipped by 3 bases and J by 6 bases, with 6 bases between them. CDR3 DNA sequence: TGCAGCGTTGAGATGGGCGAGCAGTACTTC. As protein: CSVEMGEQYF.

There are a few counts of this clonotype. The rearrangement joins TRBV29-1 to TRBJ1-1, with D possibly matching TRBD1 (6 bases). Trimming took off 5 bases at V and 5 bases at J, with 15 bases between the two ends. The germline gives CDR1 SQVTM, CDR2 ANQGSEA. The CDR3 is 13 amino acids. The CDR3 sequence is CSVRLQGLTEAFF. The CDR3 DNA reads as TGCAGCGTTCGTCTACAGGGATTAACTGAAGCTTTCTTT. Drawing the rest from reference TRBV29-1 and TRBJ1-1, the complete variable domain is SAVISQKPSRDICQRGTSLTIQCQVDSQVTMMFWYRQQPGQSLTLIATANQGSEATYESGFVIDKFPISRPNLTFSTLTVSNMSPEDSSIYLCSVRLQGLTEAFFGQGTRLTVV.

This clonotype was counted only a few times. The chain uses TRBV6-1 and TRBJ2-5; D is uncertain. Germline V gives CDR1 MNHNS, CDR2 SASEGT. Trimming took 5 bases from V and 1 from J, leaving 20 bases between them. This CDR3 comprises 17 residues. The CDR3 spells CASSQRALGLAQETQYF. Here the CDR3 DNA reads TGTGCCAGCAGTCAAAGAGCCCTAGGTCTGGCCCAAGAGACCCAGTACTTC.

The V and J genes are TRBV7-2 and TRBJ2-7; D uncertain. This CDR3 spans 14 amino acids. Trimming removed 0 bases at V and 3 bases at J, with 9 bases between. The germline CDR1 and CDR2 sequences are SGHTA and FQGNSA. The CDR3 region is CASSLARTVYEQYF. CDR3 sequence (DNA): TGTGCCAGCAGCTTAGCACGGACCGTCTACGAGCAGTACTTC. Filled out from reference TRBV7-2 and TRBJ2-7, the complete variable domain reads GAGVSQSPSNKVTEKGKDVELRCDPISGHTALYWYRQSLGQGLEFLIYFQGNSAPDKSGLPSDRFSAERTGGSVSTLTIQRTQQEDSAVYLCASSLARTVYEQYFGPGTRLTVT.

Worth noting for this clonotype: Possible read error: a much larger clone is one base away. CDR3 bases: TGTGCCAGCAGCTTGAACCAGGGCTCTAGCATAGATACGCAGTATTTT. As protein: CASSLNQGSSIDTQYF. The chain combines TRBV5-6 with TRBJ2-3; D is tentatively TRBD1 or TRBD2 (5 bases each). The CDR3 has 16 amino acids. Germline lookup yields CDR1 SGHDT and CDR2 YYEEEE. The complete variable domain, with remaining parts taken from reference TRBV5-6 and TRBJ2-3, reads DAGVTQSPTHLIKTRGQQVTLRCSPKSGHDTVSWYQQALGQGPQFIFQYYEEEERQRGNFPDRFSGHQFPNYSSELNVNALLLGDSALYLCASSLNQGSSIDTQYFGPGTRLTVL.

The chain employs TRBV5-5 and TRBJ2-5; D possibly corresponds to TRBD2 (5 bases). This CDR3 has 17 amino acids. V was clipped by 0 bases and J by 2 bases, with 17 bases between them. Germline-derived CDR1 and CDR2 are SGHKS and YYEKEE (reference sequence). CDR3 in DNA: TGTGCCAGCAGCTTGGGACGGATAGCGAATAGACAAGAGACCCAGTACTTC. Translated, it gives CASSLGRIANRQETQYF. The full variable domain, rest sourced from reference TRBV5-5 and TRBJ2-5, is DAGVTQSPTHLIKTRGQQVTLRCSPISGHKSVSWYQQVLGQGPQFIFQYYEKEERGRGNFPDRFSARQFPNYSSELNVNALLLGDSALYLCASSLGRIANRQETQYFGPGTRLLVL.

The chain couples TRBV12-3 or TRBV12-4 to TRBJ1-4, with a weak D call TRBD1 (6 bases). V lost 6 bases and J 8 bases, leaving 13 bases between the germline ends. This CDR3 spans 13 amino acids. Written as DNA, the CDR3 is TGTGCCAGCAGGACTAGTGGGGGCGAAAAACTGTTTTTT. It encodes CASRTSGGEKLFF.

The chain couples TRBV20-1 to TRBJ2-3; 11 positions agree with TRBD2. V lost 6 bases to trimming and J lost 6 bases; unmatched junction nucleotides: 8. The CDR3 is 14 residues long. CDR1 and CDR2 from the germline V gene are DFQATT and SNEGSKA (reference sequence). CDR3 DNA: TGCAGTGCAGATAGCGGGGGGGGTTTCGATACGCAGTATTTT. It translates to CSADSGGGFDTQYF.

This clonotype was counted a few times. The gene calls are TRBV20-1 and TRBJ2-5, with D hard to call. The J call may be in error: the DNA end matches TRBJ2-7 better. Germline V gives CDR1 DFQATT, CDR2 SNEGSKA (reference sequence). The CDR3 length is 11 residues. For the CDR3, the DNA is TGCAGTGCTAACATCCGGGACGAGCAGTACTTC. Amino acids: CSANIRDEQYF.

This clonotype appeared a few times. V gene TRBV12-3 or TRBV12-4 combines with J gene TRBJ1-5, with a weak D call TRBD1 (6 bases). The CDR3 sequence is 14 residues long. Trimming removed 7 bases at V and 0 bases at J, with 10 bases between. The chain's CDR3 is CASTTGYSNQPQHF. CDR3 coding DNA: TGTGCCAGCACGACAGGTTATAGCAATCAGCCCCAGCATTTT.

This clonotype has just a few counts. The V gene is TRBV5-6, the J gene TRBJ2-4; a possible D gene is TRBD1 (6 bases). V was trimmed by 4 bases and J by 3 bases, leaving 14 bases between them. Germline assignment: CDR1 SGHDT and CDR2 YYEEEE. This CDR3 comprises 15 residues. The CDR3 sequence: CASSLGQHRKNIQYF. The CDR3 DNA is TGTGCCAGCAGCCTAGGACAGCACCGCAAAAACATTCAGTACTTC.